A single sample is the source of the 17 T cell receptor beta chains below, sequenced in a study of PD-1 blockade in classical Hodgkin lymphoma. This table comes from immunoSEQ multiplex PCR, and its TCRdb copy is limited to in-frame clones, with some not included. The repertoire holds about 100,000 clones, with roughly 90% as singletons. Every patient experienced relapse after autologous stem cell transplantation, and brentuximab vedotin exposure varied. The specimen was peripheral blood mononuclear cells (PBMCs), collected before the second cycle of nivolumab. The receptors here all came from a human donor with classical Hodgkin lymphoma.

This sequence joins TRBV5-1 and TRBJ1-1; TRBD1 is a possible D gene (6 bases). The germline V and J ends were trimmed by 1 base and 3 bases, with 13 bases remaining between them. This CDR3 region has 15 residues. Germline CDR1 is SGHRS and CDR2 is YFSETQ. CDR3 amino acids: CASSLTGLGDTEAFF. DNA for the CDR3: TGCGCCAGCAGCTTGACAGGGCTTGGGGACACTGAAGCTTTCTTT.

The rearrangement uses TRBV19 and TRBJ1-1; D gene unclear. The germline V and J ends were trimmed by 2 bases and 3 bases, with 7 bases remaining between them. Germline V CDR1 and CDR2: LNHDA, SQIVND (reference sequence). The CDR3 runs to 13 residues. CDR3: CASSINWDTEAFF. The CDR3 DNA sequence: TGTGCCAGTAGTATAAACTGGGACACTGAAGCTTTCTTT.

This chain uses TRBV6-6 with TRBJ2-7, with D maybe TRBD1 (5 bases). The germline V gene encodes CDR1 MNHNY and CDR2 SVGAGI (reference sequence). The CDR3 has 14 residues. V was clipped by 5 bases and J by 2 bases, with 13 bases between them. The CDR3 region is CASSPQARAYEQYF. CDR3 nucleotides: TGTGCCAGCAGTCCACAGGCGAGAGCCTACGAGCAGTACTTC.

In nucleotides, the CDR3 is TGTGCCAGCAGTTTGGACAGTGACTATGGCTACACCTTC. Amino acids: CASSLDSDYGYTF. V is TRBV27 and J is TRBJ1-2, with a tentative D call TRBD1 (6 bases). Trimming removed 3 bases from V and 3 bases from J, with 8 bases in between. Germline CDR1 reads MNHEY; CDR2 reads SMNVEV (reference sequence). CDR3 length: 13 amino acids.

This clone was counted only a few times. The chain is built from TRBV19 and TRBJ2-7; D may match TRBD1 or TRBD2 (5 bases each). V gave up 5 bases and J gave up 7 bases, with 24 bases separating them. The CDR3 loop spans 16 amino acids. Germline lookup yields CDR1 LNHDA and CDR2 SQIVND (reference sequence). CDR3 in DNA: TGTGCCAGTAGTGGGACCGGCCTACTAACACAAGGGGAGCAGTACTTC. This codes for CASSGTGLLTQGEQYF.

The gene calls are TRBV5-1 and TRBJ2-7; the D gene is possibly TRBD2 (7 bases). Trimming removed 4 bases from V and 2 bases from J, with 10 bases in between. Germline V gene data show CDR1 as SGHRS and CDR2 as YFSETQ. The CDR3 runs to 13 residues. The chain's CDR3 is CASSPGGTYEQYF. The CDR3 DNA follows: TGCGCCAGCAGCCCGGGGGGCACCTACGAGCAGTACTTC.

The gene calls are TRBV7-2 and TRBJ1-4, with TRBD1 identical over 7 bases. This CDR3 comprises 14 residues. Germline values: CDR1 SGHTA, CDR2 FQGNSA. Losses at the gene ends were 5 bases for V and 6 bases for J; bases not matched to a gene: 6. The CDR3 sequence: CASSPGGRDEKLFF. The CDR3 nucleotides are TGTGCCAGCAGCCCAGGGGGGCGAGATGAAAAACTGTTTTTT.

This clone was seen a single time. V usage is TRBV30 and J usage is TRBJ1-1, with 11 positions matching TRBD1. This CDR3 has 15 amino acids. The J segment lost 5 bases and the V segment lost 0 bases, leaving 5 bases of the junction unmatched. The V gene's germline CDR1 is GTSNPN and CDR2 SVGIG (reference sequence). CDR3 sequence: CAWSVPGTGGTEAFF. As DNA, the CDR3 is TGTGCCTGGAGTGTACCCGGGACAGGGGGGACTGAAGCTTTCTTT.

This clone was picked up a small number of times. The chain links TRBV19 to TRBJ1-2, with a tentative D call TRBD1 (6 bases). The CDR3 has 14 amino acids. Trimming shortened V by 3 bases and J by 5 bases, and 13 bases separated the two germline ends. Germline-derived CDR1 and CDR2 are LNHDA and SQIVND (reference sequence). This chain's CDR3 is CASSIAGEAYGYTF. In DNA, the CDR3 is TGTGCCAGTAGTATCGCAGGGGAGGCTTATGGCTACACCTTC. Filled out from reference TRBV19 and TRBJ1-2, the complete variable domain reads DGGITQSPKYLFRKEGQNVTLSCEQNLNHDAMYWYRQDPGQGLRLIYYSQIVNDFQKGDIAEGYSVSREKKESFPLTVTSAQKNPTAFYLCASSIAGEAYGYTFGSGTRLTVV.

The chain is built from TRBV6-6 and TRBJ2-2; D ambiguous. V lost 0 bases to trimming and J lost 1 base, with 3 bases between them. Germline CDR1 reads MNHNY; CDR2 reads SVGAGI (reference sequence). This CDR3 spans 14 amino acids. CDR3 in amino acids: CASSYSGNTGELFF. DNA of the CDR3: TGTGCCAGCAGTTACTCGGGGAACACCGGGGAGCTGTTTTTT.

The chain joins TRBV27 to TRBJ1-2; the D gene is possibly TRBD1 (6 bases). Looked up from germline, CDR1 is MNHEY and CDR2 is SMNVEV (reference sequence). V shed 5 bases and J shed 0 bases, with 13 bases lying between them. The CDR3 consists of 15 residues. As DNA, the CDR3 is TGTGCCAGCAGTGCTCACAACAGGGCTAACTATGGCTACACCTTC. Protein: CASSAHNRANYGYTF.

A few counts support this clone. The chain has TRBV9 and TRBJ2-7; D is perhaps TRBD1 (6 bases). The CDR3 sequence is 16 residues long. Per the germline V gene, CDR1 is SGDLS and CDR2 is YYNGEE. The V end was cut by 1 base, the J end by 4 bases, with 18 bases between. CDR3 protein: CASSVSRAGELYEQYF. DNA for the CDR3: TGTGCCAGCAGCGTAAGCCGGGCAGGGGAGTTATACGAGCAGTACTTC.

The chain couples TRBV6-5 to TRBJ1-1; D may be TRBD1 (5 bases). Germline assignment: CDR1 MNHEY and CDR2 SVGAGI. The CDR3 runs 14 residues. V was shortened by 2 bases and J by 0 bases, with 7 bases between the two germline ends. CDR3 region: CASSYGGVNTEAFF. In DNA form, the CDR3 reads TGTGCCAGCAGTTACGGGGGGGTGAACACTGAAGCTTTCTTT.

This clone was recorded once. The CDR3: CASSQGGGAYGYTF. CDR3 nucleotide sequence: TGTGCCAGCAGCCAAGGTGGCGGGGCCTATGGCTACACCTTC. The chain links TRBV9 to TRBJ1-2, with D perhaps TRBD1 (5 bases). Trimming cost V 4 bases and J 4 bases, with 14 bases left between them. The CDR3 length is 14 residues. Germline lookup yields CDR1 SGDLS and CDR2 YYNGEE.

This rearrangement joins TRBV12-5 to TRBJ1-4; no clear D gene. The V and J ends lost 0 bases and 5 bases respectively, with 10 bases between them. This CDR3 comprises 15 residues. Germline V CDR1 and CDR2: LGHNT, FRNRAP. The DNA of the CDR3 is TGTGCTAGTGGTTTGGTAGGTTTAGGGAATGAAAAACTGTTTTTT. Translating gives CASGLVGLGNEKLFF.

This clone appeared a single time. V usage is TRBV4-3 and J usage is TRBJ1-1; D not certain. Trimming cost V 0 bases and J 8 bases, with 13 bases left between them. This CDR3 has 14 amino acids. Per the germline V gene, CDR1 is LGHNA and CDR2 is YSLEER. CDR3 region: CASSQDIMITEAFF. The CDR3 nucleotides read TGCGCCAGCAGCCAAGATATTATGATAACAGAAGCTTTCTTT.

The V call is TRBV7-8, the J call TRBJ1-4; 10 positions agree with TRBD1. Trimming at V came to 1 base and at J to 8 bases, leaving 4 bases not matched to a gene. This CDR3 comprises 15 residues. Germline assignment: CDR1 SGHVS and CDR2 FQNEAQ. The CDR3 is CASSLGGTGDEKLFF. CDR3 DNA sequence: TGTGCCAGCAGCTTAGGAGGGACAGGGGACGAAAAACTGTTTTTT.